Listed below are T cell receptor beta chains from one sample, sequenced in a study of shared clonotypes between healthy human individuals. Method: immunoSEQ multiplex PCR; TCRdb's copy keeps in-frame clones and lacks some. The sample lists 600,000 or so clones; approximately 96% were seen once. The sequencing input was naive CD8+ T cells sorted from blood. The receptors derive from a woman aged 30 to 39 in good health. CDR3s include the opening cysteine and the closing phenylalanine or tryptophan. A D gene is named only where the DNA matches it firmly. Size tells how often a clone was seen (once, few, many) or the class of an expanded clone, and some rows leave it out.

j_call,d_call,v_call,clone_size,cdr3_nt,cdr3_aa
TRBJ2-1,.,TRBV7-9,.,TGTGCCAGCAGCCCTCTTTCCTCCTACAATGAGCAGTTCTTC,CASSPLSSYNEQFF
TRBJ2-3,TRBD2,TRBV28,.,TGTGCCAGCAGTTTCGAGGTAGCGGGGAAATATGGAGATACGCAGTATTTT,CASSFEVAGKYGDTQYF
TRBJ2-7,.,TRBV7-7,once,TGTGCCAGCAGCCGAGAATTGTCGGACAGCTACGAGCAGTACTTC,CASSRELSDSYEQYF
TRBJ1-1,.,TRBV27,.,TGTGCCAGCAGTTCTCAAAAGACAGGGAACACTGAAGCTTTCTTT,CASSSQKTGNTEAFF
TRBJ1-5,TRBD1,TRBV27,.,TGTGCCAGCAGTTTTACAGGGGTGGGCAATCAGCCCCAGCATTTT,CASSFTGVGNQPQHF
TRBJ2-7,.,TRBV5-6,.,TGTGCCAGCAGCTTGTTGCAGGGGACTCTCACTAGGGAGCAGTACTTC,CASSLLQGTLTREQYF
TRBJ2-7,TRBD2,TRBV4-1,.,TGCGCCAGCAGCCAAGGGGTGCGGGGGAGCTCCTACGAGCAGTACTTC,CASSQGVRGSSYEQYF
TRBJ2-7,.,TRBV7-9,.,TGTGCCAGCAGCCCCCCGGGCCCAGGGCTGTACTTC,CASSPPGPGLYF
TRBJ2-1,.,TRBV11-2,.,TGTGCCAGCAGGCCGAGCTCGTCCTACAATGAGCAGTTCTTC,CASRPSSSYNEQFF
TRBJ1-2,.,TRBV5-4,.,TGTGCCAGCAGCGCGGCCCTTCTCGACAGCGTCTATGGCTACACCTTC,CASSAALLDSVYGYTF
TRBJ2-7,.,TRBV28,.,TGTGCCAGCAGTTTCGGCAGTCGAGAGCAGTACTTC,CASSFGSREQYF
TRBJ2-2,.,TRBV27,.,TGTGCCAGCAGTTTATATCCAGGGCGGGAGCTGTTTTTT,CASSLYPGRELFF
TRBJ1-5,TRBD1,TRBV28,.,TGTGCCAGCAGTGTCCCGACAGGGTTAGGCGATCAGCCCCAGCATTTT,CASSVPTGLGDQPQHF
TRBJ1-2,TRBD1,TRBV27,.,TGTGCCAGCAGTACAGGGGTCTCTTATGGCTACACCTTC,CASSTGVSYGYTF
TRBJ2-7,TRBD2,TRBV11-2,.,TGTGCCAGCAGCCGATCAGCGGGAGGCTACGAGCAGTACTTC,CASSRSAGGYEQYF
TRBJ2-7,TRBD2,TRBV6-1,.,TGTGCCAGCAGTGAGGGACTAGCCTACGAGCAGTACTTC,CASSEGLAYEQYF
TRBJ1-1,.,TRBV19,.,TGTGCCAGTAGTCCACCACAGGGTTCAGGCACTGAAGCTTTCTTT,CASSPPQGSGTEAFF
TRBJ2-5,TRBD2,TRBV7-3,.,TGTGCCAGCAGCCCGGGGGTAGCGGGAGTAGAGACCCAGTACTTC,CASSPGVAGVETQYF
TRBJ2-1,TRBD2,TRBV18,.,TGTGCCAGCTCAGACGAGACTAGCGGGGGACGTGGGAATGAGCAGTTCTTC,CASSDETSGGRGNEQFF
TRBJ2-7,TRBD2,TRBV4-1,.,TGCGCCAGCAGCCAATTTAGCGGGATGAGCTCCTACGAGCAGTACTTC,CASSQFSGMSSYEQYF
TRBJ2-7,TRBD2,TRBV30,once,TGTGCCTGGAGCCCGGTGGGAGGGTACGAGCAGTACTTC,CAWSPVGGYEQYF
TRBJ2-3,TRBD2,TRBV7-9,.,TGTGCCAGCAGCTTACCACTAGCGGGAGTGTTAGATACGCAGTATTTT,CASSLPLAGVLDTQYF
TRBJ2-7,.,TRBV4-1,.,TGCGCCAGCAGCCAAGATAATCCTTATGATGAGCAGTACTTC,CASSQDNPYDEQYF
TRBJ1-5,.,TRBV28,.,TGTGCCAGCAGTTGGTGGGGGCAGCCCCAGCATTTT,CASSWWGQPQHF
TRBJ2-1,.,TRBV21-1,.,TGTGCCAGCAGCAAAAGCGAGACCTACAATGAGCAGTTCTTC,CASSKSETYNEQFF
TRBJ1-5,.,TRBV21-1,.,TGTGCCAGCAGCACCCCCGGGACAGGGTATTTTCAGCCCCAGCATTTT,CASSTPGTGYFQPQHF
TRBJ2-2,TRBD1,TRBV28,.,TGTGCCAGCAGTTCCTGGACAGGGACGAACACCGGGGAGCTGTTTTTT,CASSSWTGTNTGELFF
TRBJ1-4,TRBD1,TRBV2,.,TGTGCCAGCAGAGAGATGACAGGGACTAATGAAAAACTGTTTTTT,CASREMTGTNEKLFF
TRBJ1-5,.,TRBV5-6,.,TGTGCCAGCAGCTTAGGTCCCTCGGCAGTCAATCAGCCCCAGCATTTT,CASSLGPSAVNQPQHF
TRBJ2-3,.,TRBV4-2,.,TGTGCCAGCAGCCAAGAGTGGGGGCCCGTGAGGCCGGGAGATACGCAGTATTTT,CASSQEWGPVRPGDTQYF
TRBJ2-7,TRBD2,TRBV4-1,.,TGCGCCAGCAGCCAGGGACTAGGCAACGAGCAGTACTTC,CASSQGLGNEQYF
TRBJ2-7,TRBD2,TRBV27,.,TGTGCCAGCAGGGGACTAGCGGGAGTGAACTCCTACGAGCAGTACTTC,CASRGLAGVNSYEQYF
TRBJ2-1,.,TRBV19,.,TGTGCCAGTAGTATAACCGAAGAGGCTGGCTATGAGCAGTTCTTC,CASSITEEAGYEQFF
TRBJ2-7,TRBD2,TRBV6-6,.,TGTGCCAGCAGTTACGCGGGAGAGACCTACGAGCAGTACTTC,CASSYAGETYEQYF
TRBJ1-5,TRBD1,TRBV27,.,TGTGCCAGCAGTACCCGGGACAGGGGGGCGTCCCAGCATTTT,CASSTRDRGASQHF
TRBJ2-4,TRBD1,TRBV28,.,TGTGCCAGCAGTTTACAGGGGGTAGCCAAAAACATTCAGTACTTC,CASSLQGVAKNIQYF
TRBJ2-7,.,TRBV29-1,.,TGCAGCGTTACGACGGGGCGGACGTCCTCCTACGAGCAGTACTTC,CSVTTGRTSSYEQYF
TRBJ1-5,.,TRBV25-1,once,TGTGCCAGCAGTCCCTCGCGACTGGGGGAGCCCCAGCATTTT,CASSPSRLGEPQHF
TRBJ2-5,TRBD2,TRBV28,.,TGTGCCAGCAGTTTCATCGAGGGCGGGGGAGGAGAGACCCAGTACTTC,CASSFIEGGGGETQYF
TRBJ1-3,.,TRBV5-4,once,TGTGCCAGCAGCGCAAGACAGAGCTCTGGAAACACCATATATTTT,CASSARQSSGNTIYF
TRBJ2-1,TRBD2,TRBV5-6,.,TGTGCCAGCAGCTTGGCAGCGGGAGGGCCAGGAAATGAGCAGTTCTTC,CASSLAAGGPGNEQFF
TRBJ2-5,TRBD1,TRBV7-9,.,TGTGCCAGCAGCTTAGTTAGGGGGCCAGGGGAGACCCAGTACTTC,CASSLVRGPGETQYF
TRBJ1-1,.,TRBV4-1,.,TGCGCCAGCCAGGAGCGGAAAGCGTCCGCTGAAGCTTTCTTT,CASQERKASAEAFF
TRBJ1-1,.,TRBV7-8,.,TGTGCCAGCAGTCAGGGGCTTTCCGAAGCTTTCTTT,CASSQGLSEAFF
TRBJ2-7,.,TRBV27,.,TGTGCCAGCAGTTCTTACCTAGGAGCGCAGTACTTC,CASSSYLGAQYF
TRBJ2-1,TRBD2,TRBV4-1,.,TGCGCCAGCAGCCGTAAAAGCACGCGGGAGGGGGGCTGGTACAATGAGCAGTTCTTC,CASSRKSTREGGWYNEQFF
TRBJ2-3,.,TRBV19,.,TGTGCCAGTAGCCCTAGGTCCCCCGGGACACTAGAGGATACGCAGTATTTT,CASSPRSPGTLEDTQYF
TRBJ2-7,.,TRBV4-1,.,TGCGCCAGCAGCCAAGCTACCGGGGGAGCTTACTACGAGCAGTACTTC,CASSQATGGAYYEQYF
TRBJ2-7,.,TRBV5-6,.,TGTGCCAGCAGCTTGTGGGGGGCGGAATTAGCCTCCTACGAGCAGTACTTC,CASSLWGAELASYEQYF
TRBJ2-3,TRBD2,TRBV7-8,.,TGTGCCAGCAGCTCAGAGAGCGGGATTAGCGATACGCAGTATTTT,CASSSESGISDTQYF
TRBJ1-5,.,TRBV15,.,TGTGCCACCAACGACGGTATCCAGCCCCAGCATTTT,CATNDGIQPQHF
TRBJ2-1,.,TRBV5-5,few,TGTGCCAGCACGGGCAATGAGCAGTTCTTC,CASTGNEQFF
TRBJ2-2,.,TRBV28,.,TGTGCCAGCAGTTTTCGGGCACACACCGGGGAGCTGTTTTTT,CASSFRAHTGELFF
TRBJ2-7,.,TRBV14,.,TGTGCCAGCAGCCATAAAACCGTCGGCCCTACCTCCGAGCAGTACTTC,CASSHKTVGPTSEQYF